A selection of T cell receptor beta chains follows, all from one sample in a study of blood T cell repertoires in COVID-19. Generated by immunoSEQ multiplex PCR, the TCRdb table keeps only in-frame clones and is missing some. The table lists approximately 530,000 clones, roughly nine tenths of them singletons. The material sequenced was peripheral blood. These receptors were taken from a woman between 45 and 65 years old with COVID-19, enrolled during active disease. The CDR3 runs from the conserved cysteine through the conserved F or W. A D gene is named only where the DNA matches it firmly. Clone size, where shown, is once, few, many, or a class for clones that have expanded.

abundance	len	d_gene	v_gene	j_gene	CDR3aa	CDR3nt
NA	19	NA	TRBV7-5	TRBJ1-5	CARTRYDHRALDSNQPQHF	TGTGCCAGAACCCGATACGACCACAGGGCCCTCGATAGCAATCAGCCCCAGCATTTT
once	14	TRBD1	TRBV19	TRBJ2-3	CASSEGAGTDTQYF	TGTGCCAGTAGTGAGGGGGCGGGCACAGATACGCAGTATTTT
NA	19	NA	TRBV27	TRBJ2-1	CASSFSFGAKVSPYAEQFF	TGTGCCAGCAGTTTTTCTTTTGGGGCTAAAGTCTCCCCATACGCTGAGCAGTTCTTC
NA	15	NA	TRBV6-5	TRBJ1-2	CASSSPTYRARGYTF	TGTGCCAGCAGTTCCCCAACTTACAGGGCCCGGGGCTACACCTTC
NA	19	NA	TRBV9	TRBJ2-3	CASSPFGVYGVIDTDTQYF	TGTGCCAGCAGCCCCTTCGGGGTCTACGGGGTTATCGACACAGATACGCAGTATTTT
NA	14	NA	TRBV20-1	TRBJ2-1	CSASRLATYNEQFF	TGCAGTGCTAGTCGGCTAGCGACCTACAATGAGCAGTTCTTC
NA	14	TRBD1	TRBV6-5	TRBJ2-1	CASRRDRGHGEQFF	TGTGCCAGCAGAAGGGACAGGGGGCATGGTGAGCAGTTCTTC
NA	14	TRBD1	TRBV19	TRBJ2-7	CASSMRQGSYEQYF	TGTGCCAGTAGTATGAGACAGGGCTCCTACGAGCAGTACTTC
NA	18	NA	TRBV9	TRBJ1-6	CASSVGGPSSSYNSPLHF	TGTGCCAGCAGCGTAGGGGGCCCCTCGAGCTCCTATAATTCACCCCTCCACTTT
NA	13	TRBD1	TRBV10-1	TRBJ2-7	CATLKGASYEQYF	TGCGCCACATTGAAGGGGGCTTCCTACGAGCAGTACTTC
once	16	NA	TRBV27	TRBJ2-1	CASSLGQGKAFNEQFF	TGTGCCAGCAGTTTAGGTCAGGGTAAGGCTTTCAATGAGCAGTTCTTC
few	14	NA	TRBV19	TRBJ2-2	CASSISRNTGELFF	TGTGCCAGTAGTATATCGAGGAACACCGGGGAGCTGTTTTTT
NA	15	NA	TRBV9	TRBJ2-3	CASSVAIARTDTQYF	TGTGCCAGCAGCGTAGCTATCGCTAGAACAGATACGCAGTATTTT
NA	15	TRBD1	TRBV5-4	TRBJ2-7	CASSLGQGARYEQYF	TGTGCCAGCAGCTTGGGACAGGGGGCGCGGTACGAGCAGTACTTC
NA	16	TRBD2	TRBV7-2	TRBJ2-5	CASKATSGGGDETQYF	TGTGCCAGCAAGGCCACTTCGGGCGGGGGAGACGAGACCCAGTACTTC
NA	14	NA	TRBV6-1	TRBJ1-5	CASSIGQGNQPQHF	TGTGCCAGCAGTATCGGCCAGGGCAATCAGCCCCAGCATTTT
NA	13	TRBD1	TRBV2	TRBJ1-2	CASSSGTGNGYTF	TGTGCCAGCAGTTCCGGGACAGGGAACGGCTACACCTTC
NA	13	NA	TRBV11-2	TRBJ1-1	CASSWGTNTEAFF	TGTGCCAGCAGTTGGGGCACGAACACTGAAGCTTTCTTT
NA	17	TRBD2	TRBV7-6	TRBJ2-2	CASSLQGLAGSTGELFF	TGTGCCAGCAGCTTACAAGGACTAGCGGGTTCCACCGGGGAGCTGTTTTTT
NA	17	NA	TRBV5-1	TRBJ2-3	CASSLAREDPHTDTQYF	TGCGCCAGCAGCTTGGCAAGGGAGGATCCACACACAGATACGCAGTATTTT
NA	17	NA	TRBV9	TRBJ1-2	CASSALVWMGRSYGYTF	TGTGCCAGCAGCGCCCTCGTGTGGATGGGCAGAAGCTATGGCTACACCTTC
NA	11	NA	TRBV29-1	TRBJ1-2	CSVDGVYGYTF	TGCAGCGTAGACGGGGTCTATGGCTACACCTTC
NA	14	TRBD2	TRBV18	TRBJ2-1	CASSLGLVANEQFF	TGTGCCAGCTCTCTCGGACTAGTCGCGAATGAGCAGTTCTTC
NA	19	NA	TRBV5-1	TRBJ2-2	CASSVLHAIGASNTGELFF	TGCGCCAGCAGCGTCCTACATGCGATAGGGGCTTCGAACACCGGGGAGCTGTTTTTT
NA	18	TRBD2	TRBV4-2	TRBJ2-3	CASSQDLGLAVPSDTQYF	TGTGCCAGCAGCCAAGATCTGGGACTAGCGGTCCCCTCAGATACGCAGTATTTT
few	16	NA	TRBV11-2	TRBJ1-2	CASSSPRGGDGYGYTF	TGTGCCAGCAGCTCCCCCCGGGGGGGGGACGGCTATGGCTACACCTTC
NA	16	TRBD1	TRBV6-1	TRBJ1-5	CASGGTGAYSNQPQHF	TGTGCCAGCGGTGGGACAGGGGCTTATAGCAATCAGCCCCAGCATTTT
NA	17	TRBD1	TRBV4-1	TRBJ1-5	CASSQDHVTGANQPQHF	TGCGCCAGCAGCCAAGATCATGTGACAGGGGCGAATCAGCCCCAGCATTTT
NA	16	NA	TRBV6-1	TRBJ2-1	CASSEARGGGRGEQFF	TGTGCCAGCAGTGAAGCTAGAGGGGGTGGAAGGGGTGAGCAGTTCTTC
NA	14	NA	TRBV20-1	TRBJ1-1	CSASIQGMNTEAFF	TGCAGTGCTAGTATCCAGGGCATGAACACTGAAGCTTTCTTT
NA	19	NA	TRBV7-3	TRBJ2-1	CASSPGGNGSGSSYNEQFF	TGTGCCAGCAGCCCAGGAGGGAATGGTTCAGGGAGCTCCTACAATGAGCAGTTCTTC
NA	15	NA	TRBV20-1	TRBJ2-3	CSASRWGEPTDTQYF	TGCAGTGCTAGTAGGTGGGGGGAACCCACAGATACGCAGTATTTT
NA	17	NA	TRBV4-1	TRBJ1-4	CASSQDNRRPTNEKLFF	TGCGCCAGCAGCCAAGATAATCGCAGGCCAACTAATGAAAAACTGTTTTTT
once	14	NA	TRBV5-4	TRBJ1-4	CASGIQGTNEKLFF	TGTGCCAGCGGCATACAGGGAACTAATGAAAAACTGTTTTTT
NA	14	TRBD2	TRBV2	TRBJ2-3	CASNPGGYTDTQYF	TGTGCCAGCAACCCGGGAGGGTACACAGATACGCAGTATTTT
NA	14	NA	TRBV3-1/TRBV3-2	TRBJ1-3	CASSPGIPGNTIYF	TGTGCCAGCAGTCCAGGGATCCCCGGAAACACCATATATTTT
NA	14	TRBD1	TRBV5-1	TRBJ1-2	CASSPGTANYGYTF	TGCGCCAGCAGCCCCGGGACAGCTAACTATGGCTACACCTTC
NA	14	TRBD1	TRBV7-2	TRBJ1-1	CASSLNRGDTEAFF	TGTGCCAGCAGCTTAAACAGGGGAGACACTGAAGCTTTCTTT
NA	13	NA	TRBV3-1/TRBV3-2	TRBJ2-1	CASSQVKENEQFF	TGTGCCAGCAGCCAAGTGAAGGAGAATGAGCAGTTCTTC
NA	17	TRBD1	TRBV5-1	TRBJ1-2	CASSPTILYRGRAGYTF	TGCGCCAGCAGCCCAACCATCCTTTACAGGGGGAGGGCTGGCTACACCTTC
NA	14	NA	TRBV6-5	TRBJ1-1	CASYRSRFNTEAFF	TGTGCCAGTTACAGGTCCCGCTTTAACACTGAAGCTTTCTTT
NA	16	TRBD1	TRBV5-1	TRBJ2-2	CASSLAGQTNTGELFF	TGCGCCAGCAGCTTGGCGGGACAGACGAACACCGGGGAGCTGTTTTTT
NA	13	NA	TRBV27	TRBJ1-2	CASSLWPGDGYTF	TGTGCCAGCAGTTTATGGCCAGGGGATGGCTACACCTTC
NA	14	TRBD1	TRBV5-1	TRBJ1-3	CASPRDSSGNTIYF	TGCGCCAGCCCGAGGGACAGCTCTGGAAACACCATATATTTT
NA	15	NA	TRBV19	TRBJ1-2	CASSISTDMNYSYTF	TGTGCCAGTAGTATATCCACGGACATGAACTATAGCTACACCTTC
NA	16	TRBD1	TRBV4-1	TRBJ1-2	CASSQAAGTGNYGYTF	TGCGCCAGCAGCCAAGCTGCCGGGACAGGCAACTATGGCTACACCTTC
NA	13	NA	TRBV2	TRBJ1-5	CASRLYSNQPQHF	TGTGCCAGCAGACTCTATAGCAATCAGCCCCAGCATTTT
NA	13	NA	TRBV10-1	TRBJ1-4	CASSDSDEEKLFF	TGCGCCAGCAGTGACAGCGACGAGGAAAAACTGTTTTTT
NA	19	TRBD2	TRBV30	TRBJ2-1	CAWTGEGLAGSWTYNEQFF	TGTGCCTGGACCGGGGAGGGACTAGCGGGGTCCTGGACCTACAATGAGCAGTTCTTC
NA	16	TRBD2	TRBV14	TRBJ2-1	CASSPLMSGGANEQFF	TGTGCCAGCAGCCCCCTGATGAGCGGGGGGGCAAATGAGCAGTTCTTC
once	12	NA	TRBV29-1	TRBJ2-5	CSATGLSETQYF	TGCAGCGCAACAGGGTTGAGCGAGACCCAGTACTTC
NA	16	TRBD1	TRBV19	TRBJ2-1	CASSIDGDRGVLRQFF	TGTGCCAGTAGTATAGATGGGGACAGGGGAGTCCTCCGGCAGTTCTTC
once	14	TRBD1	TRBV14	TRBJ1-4	CASSGTGGGEKLFF	TGTGCCAGCAGCGGGACAGGGGGCGGTGAAAAACTGTTTTTT
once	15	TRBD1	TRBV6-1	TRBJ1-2	CASSELTGGVRGYTF	TGTGCCAGCAGTGAACTGACAGGGGGCGTCCGTGGCTACACCTTC
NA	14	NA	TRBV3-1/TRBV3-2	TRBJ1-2	CASSQEAGFYGYTF	TGTGCCAGCAGCCAAGAGGCAGGATTCTATGGCTACACCTTC
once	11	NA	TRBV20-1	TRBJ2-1	CSAPVYRLEFF	TGCAGTGCCCCCGTTTACCGTCTAGAGTTCTTC
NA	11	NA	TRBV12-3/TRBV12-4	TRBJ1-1	CASSWARIAFF	TGTGCCAGCAGCTGGGCCCGGATAGCTTTCTTT
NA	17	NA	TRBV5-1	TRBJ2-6	CASTLALILGGANVLTF	TGCGCCAGCACCCTGGCTCTCATCCTGGGCGGGGCCAACGTCCTGACTTTC
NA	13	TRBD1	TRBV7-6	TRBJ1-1	CASSATGATEAFF	TGTGCCAGCAGCGCCACAGGGGCCACTGAAGCTTTCTTT
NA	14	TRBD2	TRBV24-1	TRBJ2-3	CATSGGDRTDTQYF	TGTGCCACCAGCGGGGGGGATCGCACAGATACGCAGTATTTT